The entry that follows covers one T cell receptor (beta chain) sequence. Its target is not known. This specimen comes from a study of lymphopenia after photon versus proton radiotherapy. Study findings and constraints: Post-nadir diversity loss with photons came from oligoclonal expansion, particularly CD8+ Temra cells. Photon-treated patients lost naive T cells and TCR diversity; proton-treated stayed stable. Larger post-nadir TCR diversity loss correlated inversely with survival in deceased patients. Better survival with proton therapy was suggested as possible, not demonstrated.

The CDR3 extends over 14 amino acids. Germline assignment: CDR1 SGHAT and CDR2 FQNNGV. Losses at the gene ends were 3 bases for V and 6 bases for J; bases not matched to a gene: 5. Measured with immunoSEQ multiplex PCR; TCRdb has only the in-frame clones, and not every one. Here the sample spans more than 60,000 clones, approximately 84% being singletons. V usage is TRBV11-2 and J usage is TRBJ2-3, with TRBD2 identical over 8 bases. This specimen consisted of peripheral blood, obtained from a patient treated with photon-based radiotherapy. The sequence was obtained from a man aged 35 to 55 with gastric cancer. The DNA for the CDR3 is TGTGCCAGCAGCTTTCAGCGGGGGACGGATACGCAGTATTTT. Its translation: CASSFQRGTDTQYF.